The 21 T cell receptor beta chains reported below all come from one sample, sequenced in a study of CD8 T cells in ankylosing spondylitis. Overall study findings and caveats: Ankylosing spondylitis blood appeared to be characterized by a TCR beta motif of 8 or 9 highly homologous variants.

Which antigens these TCRs recognize remains unknown. TCRdb redid the calling of the 5' RACE reads with MiXCR, one entry per CDR3 protein. The data hold more than 650,000 distinct CDR3 sequences, with 12% observed a single time. Sequencing was performed on blood, either unsorted or a sorted T cell fraction (not recorded which). These receptors all come from a male donor with ankylosing spondylitis.

This clonotype was detected a few times. The J gene is TRBJ1-2, the V gene TRBV7-2; tentatively, D is TRBD1 (6 bases). The V and J ends lost 4 bases and 0 bases respectively, with 12 bases between them. There are 15 residues in the CDR3. Germline V lookup: CDR1 SGHTA, CDR2 FQGNSA. The CDR3 sequence: CASSSAGDSNYGYTF. The CDR3 nucleotides read TGTGCCAGCAGCTCTGCAGGGGACTCTAACTATGGCTACACCTTC.

This clonotype was recorded many times. The chain uses TRBV20-1 and TRBJ1-5; D remains unclear. Germline CDR1 and CDR2: DFQATT and SNEGSKA (reference sequence). V lost 2 bases, J lost 8 bases, and 10 bases lay in between. This CDR3 contains 12 residues. DNA of the CDR3: TGCAGTGCTAGAAACTACCTGGAGCCCCAGCATTTT. Translating it yields CSARNYLEPQHF.

This clonotype was seen more than once but under ten times. The V call is TRBV20-1, the J call TRBJ2-1; 11 nucleotides line up with TRBD2. V dropped 5 bases and J dropped 10; count of bases not matched to a gene: 13. Germline lookup yields CDR1 DFQATT and CDR2 SNEGSKA (reference sequence). This CDR3 is built from 15 residues. CDR3 nucleotide sequence: TGCAGTGCTCCCTCATTGACTAGCGGGACAACAGAGCAGTTCTTC. This codes for CSAPSLTSGTTEQFF.

This clonotype was recorded only once. V and J are TRBV12-3 or TRBV12-4 and TRBJ1-5; 7 nucleotides align to TRBD1. V lost 6 bases to trimming and J lost 5 bases; unmatched junction nucleotides: 10. CDR3 size: 15 residues. CDR3 in amino acids: CASRMGTGVDQPQHF. In nucleotides, the CDR3 is TGTGCCAGCAGAATGGGAACAGGGGTAGATCAGCCCCAGCATTTT.

This clonotype was recorded a few times. This chain joins TRBV7-2 and TRBJ2-7; D gene uncertain. This CDR3 region has 15 residues. The V and J ends lost 0 bases and 0 bases respectively, with 9 bases between them. Germline V gene lookup returns CDR1 SGHTA and CDR2 FQGNSA. The CDR3 loop reads CASSLAYPSSYEQYF. CDR3 nucleotide sequence: TGTGCCAGCAGCTTAGCGTACCCTAGCTCCTACGAGCAGTACTTC. Drawing the rest from reference TRBV7-2 and TRBJ2-7, the complete variable domain is GAGVSQSPSNKVTEKGKDVELRCDPISGHTALYWYRQSLGQGLEFLIYFQGNSAPDKSGLPSDRFSAERTGGSVSTLTIQRTQQEDSAVYLCASSLAYPSSYEQYFGPGTRLTVT.

This clonotype was counted ten times or more. The chain uses TRBV11-2 and TRBJ1-1; the D is unclear. The CDR3 extends over 14 amino acids. Germline lookup yields CDR1 SGHAT and CDR2 FQNNGV. Trimming took off 4 bases at V and 4 bases at J, with 13 bases between the two ends. The CDR3 loop reads CASSSSRRSTEAFF. The CDR3 nucleotides are TGTGCCAGCAGCTCATCCCGACGGAGCACTGAAGCTTTCTTT.

The rearrangement joins TRBV6-5 to TRBJ2-7, with D hard to call. This CDR3 has 16 amino acids. Looked up from germline, CDR1 is MNHEY and CDR2 is SVGAGI. Deletions cut 3 bases from V and 6 bases from J, with 21 bases between. The CDR3 loop is CASSYGSPATASEQYF. The CDR3 nucleotides are TGTGCCAGCAGTTATGGGTCCCCGGCCACCGCGAGCGAGCAGTACTTC.

V usage is TRBV28 and J usage is TRBJ1-1; D not certain. V was trimmed by 2 bases and J by 5 bases, leaving 6 bases between them. Germline V gene data show CDR1 as MDHEN and CDR2 as SYDVKM. The CDR3 covers 12 residues. CDR3 amino acids: CASSLEVTEAFF. CDR3 in DNA: TGTGCCAGCAGTTTAGAGGTAACTGAAGCTTTCTTT.

The chain combines TRBV3-1 with TRBJ2-3; D not certain. CDR1 is LGHDT, CDR2 YNNKEL, per germline (reference sequence). The CDR3 contains 15 residues. V gave up 2 bases and J gave up 1 base, with 10 bases separating them. Written as DNA, the CDR3 is TGTGCCAGCAGCCAACTTGACAAACGCACAGATACGCAGTATTTT. Its protein is CASSQLDKRTDTQYF.

The V gene is TRBV20-1, the J gene TRBJ2-7; tentative D call: TRBD1 (6 bases). CDR3 length equals 12 residues. The germline V and J ends were trimmed by 6 bases and 3 bases, with 12 bases remaining between them. Germline CDR1 DFQATT, CDR2 SNEGSKA (reference sequence). The CDR3 spells CSASKQGYEQYF. Here the CDR3 DNA reads TGCAGTGCCAGTAAACAGGGCTACGAGCAGTACTTC.

This clonotype was counted between two and nine times. The chain carries TRBV6-5 and TRBJ2-1, with 7 bases lining up with TRBD2. Germline values: CDR1 MNHEY, CDR2 SVGAGI. The CDR3 consists of 15 residues. Trimming removed 2 bases from V and 8 bases from J; junction bases left unmatched: 9. This CDR3 reads CASSYRAGNLDEQFF. CDR3 sequence (DNA): TGTGCCAGCAGTTACCGAGCGGGAAACCTGGATGAGCAGTTCTTC.

This chain connects TRBV18 to TRBJ1-2, with a possible D match to TRBD1 (6 bases). The V and J ends lost 3 bases and 2 bases respectively, with 13 bases between them. Germline values: CDR1 KGHSH, CDR2 LQKENI. CDR3 length equals 15 residues. CDR3 region: CASSPSLDRNYGYTF. The CDR3 DNA reads TGTGCCAGCTCACCTTCCTTGGACAGAAACTATGGCTACACCTTC.

The V gene is TRBV7-2, the J gene TRBJ2-7; a weak D match, TRBD2 (6 bases). This CDR3 has 14 residues. Trimming cost V 1 base and J 4 bases, with 11 bases left between them. Germline V CDR1 and CDR2: SGHTA, FQGNSA. CDR3: CASSLGGTEYEQYF. In DNA, the CDR3 is TGTGCCAGCAGCTTAGGCGGGACGGAATACGAGCAGTACTTC.

This clonotype showed up just a few times. V usage is TRBV11-2 and J usage is TRBJ2-2, with TRBD2 matching over 10 bases. The CDR3 is made up of 17 amino acids. V gave up 6 bases and J gave up 1 base; unmatched junction bases: 8. The germline V gene encodes CDR1 SGHAT and CDR2 FQNNGV. This CDR3 is CASRRTWTSGNTGELFF. The CDR3 nucleotides are TGTGCCAGCAGGAGGACCTGGACTAGCGGGAACACCGGGGAGCTGTTTTTT.

Details on this clonotype: The junction and the germline gene differ at one end; a read error may be behind it. The gene calls are TRBV6-2 or TRBV6-3 and TRBJ2-1, with D perhaps matching TRBD1 (6 bases). Looked up from germline, CDR1 is MNHEY and CDR2 is SVGEGT. This CDR3 is 18 amino acids long. Here the CDR3 DNA reads TGTGCCAGCAGCTACTCCCGGGGTGTTCCAGGGGCTTACAATGAGCAGTTCTTC. Translating gives CASSYSRGVPGAYNEQFF.

Only a few counts were recorded for this clonotype. The chain is built from TRBV4-3 and TRBJ2-1, with 7 bases aligning to TRBD2. The V and J ends lost 4 bases and 6 bases, in that order; junction bases with no gene match: 12. Germline CDR1 is LGHNA and CDR2 is YSLEER. The CDR3 has 16 residues. The CDR3 region is CASSPHYRERGNEQFF. CDR3 nucleotides: TGCGCCAGCAGCCCCCATTACCGGGAGCGGGGCAATGAGCAGTTCTTC.

This chain links TRBV24-1 with TRBJ2-1; 9 nucleotides line up with TRBD2. The CDR3 is 13 amino acids. The V segment lost 9 bases and the J segment 6 bases; nucleotides outside the gene matches: 5. Germline lookup yields CDR1 KGHDR and CDR2 SFDVKD. The DNA for the CDR3 is TGTGCCACCCGTAGCGGGAGCTTCAATGAGCAGTTCTTC. This codes for CATRSGSFNEQFF.

This clonotype was recorded many times. This rearrangement joins TRBV20-1 to TRBJ1-5; D call uncertain. The CDR3 loop spans 14 amino acids. Between the trimmed V and J ends, which lost 3 bases and 0 bases, there was a span of 9 bases. Germline V gives CDR1 DFQATT, CDR2 SNEGSKA (reference sequence). CDR3 DNA: TGCAGTGCTAGGTCAGATGGTAGCAATCAGCCCCAGCATTTT. Its translation is CSARSDGSNQPQHF.

The V and J genes are TRBV12-3 or TRBV12-4 and TRBJ2-7; 7 positions match TRBD2. V lost 6 bases, J lost 0 bases, and 8 bases stayed unmatched. This CDR3 contains 15 residues. This CDR3 is CASSPSGASSYEQYF. CDR3 nucleotides: TGTGCCAGCAGCCCCAGCGGGGCCAGCTCCTACGAGCAGTACTTC.

This clonotype has a handful of counts. The CDR3 DNA follows: TGCGCCAGCAGCTTGGAACAATATGGCCAGTACTTC. Amino acid sequence: CASSLEQYGQYF. The chain carries TRBV5-1 and TRBJ2-5; D gene uncertain. CDR3 length: 12 residues. V shed 0 bases and J shed 10 bases, with 10 bases lying between them. CDR1 SGHRS and CDR2 YFSETQ come from the germline V gene.

There are a few counts of this clonotype. J is TRBJ2-1 and V is TRBV15, with 7 positions matching TRBD2. The V segment lost 6 bases and the J segment 6 bases; nucleotides outside the gene matches: 11. The CDR3 has 15 amino acids. Germline lookup yields CDR1 LNHNV and CDR2 YYDKDF (reference sequence). CDR3 residues: CATRIGREPGNEQFF. The CDR3 DNA reads TGTGCCACCAGGATTGGGAGGGAGCCTGGCAATGAGCAGTTCTTC.